Listed here are 13 T cell receptor beta chains from one sample, sequenced in a study of blood T cell repertoires in COVID-19. Libraries were prepared by immunoSEQ multiplex PCR; TCRdb keeps only in-frame clonotypes and omits some of them. The data hold around 220,000 clones, with 75% to 90% observed a single time. The sequencing sample was made of peripheral blood. The receptors were gathered from a woman older than 75 with COVID-19, enrolled during active disease.

Comment on this clone: This specimen includes other DNA sequences encoding the same CDR3. The genes are TRBV18 and TRBJ1-4, with 9 bases matching TRBD1. The CDR3 covers 14 residues. J lost 8 bases, V lost 6 bases, and 7 bases had no gene match. Germline values: CDR1 KGHSH, CDR2 LQKENI. The DNA for the CDR3 is TGTGCCAGCTCGCCTCTGGACAGGGGAGAAAAACTGTTTTTT. Protein sequence: CASSPLDRGEKLFF.

The CDR3 protein is CASSLERLSYNEQFF. CDR3 nucleotide sequence: TGTGCCAGCAGCTTAGAGCGGTTGTCCTACAATGAGCAGTTCTTC. This chain connects TRBV11-2 to TRBJ2-1; no firm D call. V was clipped by 0 bases and J by 1 base, with 7 bases between them. This CDR3 is built from 15 residues. Germline CDR1 and CDR2: SGHAT and FQNNGV.

The count of this clone is one. The rearrangement uses TRBV18 and TRBJ2-7, with 9 bases matching TRBD2. This CDR3 has 16 amino acids. Trimming removed 4 bases from V and 6 bases from J; junction bases left unmatched: 13. Germline loops: CDR1 KGHSH, CDR2 LQKENI. Here the CDR3 DNA reads TGTGCCAGCTCACAGGCCTCGAGTAGCGGGAGCGGCGAGCAGTACTTC. It yields the protein CASSQASSSGSGEQYF. The full variable domain, rest sourced from reference TRBV18 and TRBJ2-7, is NAGVMQNPRHLVRRRGQEARLRCSPMKGHSHVYWYRQLPEEGLKFMVYLQKENIIDESGMPKERFSAEFPKEGPSILRIQQVVRGDSAAYFCASSQASSSGSGEQYFGPGTRLTVT.

The V and J genes are TRBV5-1 and TRBJ1-4; the match to TRBD1 covers 10 bases. Germline lookup yields CDR1 SGHRS and CDR2 YFSETQ. The CDR3 runs 16 residues. J gave up 3 bases and V 5 bases, and 7 bases lay outside the gene matches. This CDR3 reads CASSSSGTGANEKLFF. Here the CDR3 DNA reads TGCGCCAGCAGTTCGTCCGGGACAGGGGCTAATGAAAAACTGTTTTTT.

The V and J genes are TRBV30 and TRBJ1-1; no definite D call. The V end was cut by 5 bases, the J end by 10 bases, with 14 bases between. CDR1 and CDR2 (germline): GTSNPN, SVGIG (reference sequence). The CDR3 is made up of 11 amino acids. The CDR3 loop reads CAWGEIPRAFF. The CDR3 nucleotides are TGTGCCTGGGGAGAAATCCCGCGAGCTTTCTTT.

The chain uses TRBV30 and TRBJ1-5, with a tentative D call TRBD1 (6 bases). The germline CDR1 and CDR2 sequences are GTSNPN and SVGIG (reference sequence). Trimming took off 7 bases at V and 2 bases at J, with 12 bases between the two ends. CDR3 length: 13 amino acids. The CDR3 region is CAFTGFRNQPQHF. The CDR3 DNA sequence: TGTGCCTTTACAGGGTTCCGCAATCAGCCCCAGCATTTT.

The rearrangement uses TRBV6-5 and TRBJ1-2; D might be TRBD1 (5 bases). V lost 3 bases and J lost 7, with 12 bases in between. CDR3 length: 13 residues. Germline CDR1 is MNHEY and CDR2 is SVGAGI. The CDR3 bases are TGTGCCAGCAGTTATGAGCGGGGGGGTGGCTACACCTTC. Protein product: CASSYERGGGYTF.

This clone occurred once. V gene TRBV7-2 combines with J gene TRBJ2-2; D is ambiguous. V lost 3 bases and J 4 bases, leaving 6 bases between the germline ends. The CDR3 is made up of 13 amino acids. CDR1 is SGHTA and CDR2 is FQGNSA in the germline V gene. CDR3 DNA sequence: TGTGCCAGCAGCTTTAGGAGCACCGGGGAGCTGTTTTTT. It yields the protein CASSFRSTGELFF.

The chain has TRBV6-5 and TRBJ1-2, with a tentative D call TRBD1 (6 bases). The ends were cut back, 5 bases at V and 4 bases at J, with 11 bases in the middle. The CDR3 totals 13 residues. CDR1 MNHEY and CDR2 SVGAGI come from the germline V gene. The CDR3 coding sequence is TGTGCCAGCAGTCGGACAGTATTCTATGGCTACACCTTC. Its protein product is CASSRTVFYGYTF.

The chain has TRBV21-1 and TRBJ2-5; TRBD1 is the table's D call, not checked against the DNA. TRBV21-1 is shown as a pseudogene. This CDR3 region has 15 residues. The CDR3 loop reads CASSKLEHSQETQYF. Written as DNA, the CDR3 is TGTGCCAGCAGCAAACTTGAACACAGCCAAGAGACCCAGTACTTC.

The chain carries TRBV28 and TRBJ1-2; TRBD1 might be the D (5 bases). Trimming cost V 2 bases and J 10 bases, with 11 bases left between them. The CDR3 loop spans 12 amino acids. Germline V lookup: CDR1 MDHEN, CDR2 SYDVKM. In DNA, the CDR3 is TGTGCCAGCAGTTTAGCGCCAGGGTACTACACCTTC. Amino acid sequence: CASSLAPGYYTF.

In its sample, this clone ranks as medium-sized. V gene TRBV27 combines with J gene TRBJ2-7, with D maybe TRBD1 (6 bases). Germline V CDR1 and CDR2: MNHEY, SMNVEV (reference sequence). CDR3 length equals 14 residues. The V gene lost 8 bases and the J gene lost 4 bases, with 18 bases spanning the gap. The CDR3 nucleotides are TGTGCCAGCGGCCTAGGGGGTGGCGAATACGAGCAGTACTTC. It is translated as CASGLGGGEYEQYF.

This sequence joins TRBV5-1 and TRBJ1-2; TRBD1 agrees at 8 bases. The V gene's germline CDR1 is SGHRS and CDR2 YFSETQ. With V trimmed by 1 base and J by 7 bases, 6 bases remained unmatched. The CDR3 contains 14 residues. Written as DNA, the CDR3 is TGCGCCAGCAGCTTGTATGCAGGGGGCATTGGCTACACCTTC. Translation gives CASSLYAGGIGYTF.